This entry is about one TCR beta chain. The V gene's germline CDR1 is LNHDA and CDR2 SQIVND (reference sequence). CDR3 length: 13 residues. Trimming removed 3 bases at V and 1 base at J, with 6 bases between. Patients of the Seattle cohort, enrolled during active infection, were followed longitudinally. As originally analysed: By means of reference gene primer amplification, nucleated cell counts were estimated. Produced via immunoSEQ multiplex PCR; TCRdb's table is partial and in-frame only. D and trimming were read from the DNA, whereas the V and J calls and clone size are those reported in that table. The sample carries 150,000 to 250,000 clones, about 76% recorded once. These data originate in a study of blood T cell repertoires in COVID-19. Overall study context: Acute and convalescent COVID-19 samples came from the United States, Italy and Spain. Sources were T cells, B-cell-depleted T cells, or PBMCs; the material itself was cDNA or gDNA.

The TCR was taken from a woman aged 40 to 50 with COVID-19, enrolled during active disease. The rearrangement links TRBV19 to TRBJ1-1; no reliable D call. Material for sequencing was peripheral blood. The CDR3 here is CASSIPGNTEAFF. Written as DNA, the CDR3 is TGTGCCAGTAGTATCCCAGGGAACACTGAAGCTTTCTTT.